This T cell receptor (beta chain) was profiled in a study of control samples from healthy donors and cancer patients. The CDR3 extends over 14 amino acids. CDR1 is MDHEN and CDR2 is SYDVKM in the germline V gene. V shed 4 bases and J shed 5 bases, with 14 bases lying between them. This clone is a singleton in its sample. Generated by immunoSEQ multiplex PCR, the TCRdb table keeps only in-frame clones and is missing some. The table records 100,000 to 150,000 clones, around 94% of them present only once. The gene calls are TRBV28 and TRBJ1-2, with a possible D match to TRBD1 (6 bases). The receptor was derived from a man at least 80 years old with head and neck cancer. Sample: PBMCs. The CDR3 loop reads CASSYRQAPYGYTF. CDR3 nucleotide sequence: TGTGCCAGCAGTTACAGACAGGCCCCATATGGCTACACCTTC.